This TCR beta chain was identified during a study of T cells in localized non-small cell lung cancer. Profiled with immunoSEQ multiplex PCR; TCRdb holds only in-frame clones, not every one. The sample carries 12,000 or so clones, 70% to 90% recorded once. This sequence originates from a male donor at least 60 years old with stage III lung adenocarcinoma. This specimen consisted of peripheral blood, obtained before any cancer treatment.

As DNA, the CDR3 is TGTGCCAGCTCACCACCGAAAGTGAGGACAGGGGTTGCCGGGGAGCTGTTTTTT. It codes for CASSPPKVRTGVAGELFF. The chain uses TRBV18 and TRBJ2-2, with 9 bases that match TRBD1. Trimming at V came to 0 bases and at J to 6 bases, leaving 11 bases not matched to a gene. The V gene's germline CDR1 is KGHSH and CDR2 LQKENI. The CDR3 length is 18 residues.